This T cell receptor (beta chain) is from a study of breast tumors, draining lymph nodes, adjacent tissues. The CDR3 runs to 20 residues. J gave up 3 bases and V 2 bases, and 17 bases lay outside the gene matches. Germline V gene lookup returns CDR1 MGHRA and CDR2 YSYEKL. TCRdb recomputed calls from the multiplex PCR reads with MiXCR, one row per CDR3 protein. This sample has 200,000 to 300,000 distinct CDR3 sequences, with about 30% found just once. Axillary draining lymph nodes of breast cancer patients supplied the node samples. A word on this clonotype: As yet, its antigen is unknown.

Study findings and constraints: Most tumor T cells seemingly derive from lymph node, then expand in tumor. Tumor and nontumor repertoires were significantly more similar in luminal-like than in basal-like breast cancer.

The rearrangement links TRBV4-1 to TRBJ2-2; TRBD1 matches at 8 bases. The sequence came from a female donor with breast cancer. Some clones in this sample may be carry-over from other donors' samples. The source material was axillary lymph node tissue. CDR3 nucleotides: TGCGCCAGCAGCCAAACTCCTATTATTCCGGGACAGGACTACACCGGGGAGCTGTTTTTT. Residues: CASSQTPIIPGQDYTGELFF.